These 16 T cell receptor beta chains came from one sample sequenced in a study of cytomegalovirus exposure and HLA in healthy donors. Primers for the PCR totalled 60 Vbeta and 13 Jbeta. Repertoires were generated with immunoSEQ multiplex PCR, while TCRdb's copy carries only in-frame clones and drops some. This sample carries about 190,000 clones, 77% of them seen once, and the ten largest clones take 2% to 2.5%. Specimen: PBMCs. Source of these receptors: a woman aged 25 to 45 in good health and CMV-seropositive.

The gene calls are TRBV10-3 and TRBJ1-3; D might be TRBD1 (6 bases). This CDR3 comprises 16 residues. Deletions cut 3 bases from V and 0 bases from J, with 12 bases between. CDR1 and CDR2 from the germline V gene are ENHRY and SYGVKD. As DNA, the CDR3 is TGTGCCATCAGTGATAAGGGACACTTCTCTGGAAACACCATATATTTT. Translating gives CAISDKGHFSGNTIYF.

The chain couples TRBV11-3 to TRBJ2-5; D gene ambiguous. Germline V gives CDR1 SGHNT, CDR2 YENEEA. V was trimmed by 5 bases and J by 11 bases, leaving 21 bases between them. The CDR3 runs 14 residues. The CDR3 nucleotides are TGTGCCAGCAGCCTAGGCGGCGACCTCGAGGAGCAGTACTTC. This translates into CASSLGGDLEEQYF.

About this clone: Other DNA sequences within the sample encode an identical CDR3. CDR3 nucleotide sequence: TGTGCCAGCCGGGGTATCTCCTACAATGAGCAGTTCTTC. The encoded protein is CASRGISYNEQFF. This chain links TRBV28 with TRBJ2-1; D perhaps matches TRBD2 (5 bases). The V end lost 8 bases, the J end lost 0 bases, and 8 bases lay between the germline ends. The CDR3 consists of 13 residues. Looked up from germline, CDR1 is MDHEN and CDR2 is SYDVKM.

This chain uses TRBV10-1 with TRBJ2-7; D is possibly TRBD1 (6 bases). This CDR3 has 12 amino acids. Trimming removed 7 bases from V and 6 bases from J, with 13 bases in between. CDR1 is WNHNN and CDR2 is SYGVQD in the germline V gene (reference sequence). For the CDR3, the DNA is TGCGCCAGCATTCATACAGGGTCCGAGCAGTACTTC. It is translated as CASIHTGSEQYF.

The gene calls are TRBV7-3 and TRBJ1-1, with D perhaps TRBD1 (6 bases). V lost 4 bases and J 2 bases, leaving 14 bases between the germline ends. The CDR3 length is 15 residues. CDR1 and CDR2 from the germline V gene are SGHTA and FQGTGA. In nucleotides, the CDR3 is TGTGCCAGCAGCTACGGACCAGGGGCCAACACTGAAGCTTTCTTT. Protein product: CASSYGPGANTEAFF.

This clone was seen more than once but under ten times. The CDR3 DNA reads as TGTGCCAGCACCCCCTCGTGGACTAGCGGGGGGGCCGGCGGGGAGCTGTTTTTT. It codes for CASTPSWTSGGAGGELFF. This chain joins TRBV7-6 and TRBJ2-2, with 15 bases matching TRBD2. Germline V gene sequence: CDR1 SGHVS, CDR2 FNYEAQ. Trimming cost V 7 bases and J 7 bases; bases outside gene matches: 13. This CDR3 contains 18 residues. The full variable domain, with the rest looked up from reference TRBV7-6 and TRBJ2-2, is GAGVSQSPRYKVTKRGQDVALRCDPISGHVSLYWYRQALGQGPEFLTYFNYEAQQDKSGLPNDRFSAERPEGSISTLTIQRTEQRDSAMYRCASTPSWTSGGAGGELFFGEGSRLTVL.

This clone was observed a handful of times. J is TRBJ1-2 and V is TRBV6-5, with D perhaps matching TRBD1 (5 bases). Per the germline V gene, CDR1 is MNHEY and CDR2 is SVGAGI. The CDR3 runs 13 residues. With 6 bases removed from V and 1 base from J, the gap between germline ends came to 9 bases. The CDR3 is CASSLDINYGYTF. The CDR3 region has the DNA TGTGCCAGCAGCCTGGACATTAACTATGGCTACACCTTC.

The rearrangement links TRBV28 to TRBJ1-5, with a weak D call TRBD1 (5 bases). CDR1 is MDHEN, CDR2 SYDVKM, per germline. V was clipped by 5 bases and J by 4 bases, with 15 bases between them. There are 15 residues in the CDR3. DNA for the CDR3: TGTGCCAGCAGTCCGGGGGGATCCCCTAATCAGCCCCAGCATTTT. This encodes CASSPGGSPNQPQHF.

This clone occurred a few times. J is TRBJ2-7 and V is TRBV5-6; TRBD1 agrees at 7 bases. This CDR3 spans 14 amino acids. Germline assignment: CDR1 SGHDT and CDR2 YYEEEE. Losses at the gene ends were 4 bases for V and 5 bases for J; bases not matched to a gene: 9. The CDR3 loop is CASSLDRAGNEQYF. Here the CDR3 DNA reads TGTGCCAGCAGCCTCGACAGGGCCGGGAACGAGCAGTACTTC.

The chain has TRBV7-9 and TRBJ1-3, with D possibly matching TRBD1 (5 bases). This CDR3 contains 14 residues. Germline V gives CDR1 SEHNR, CDR2 FQNEAQ (reference sequence). V was clipped by 5 bases and J by 8 bases, with 16 bases between them. CDR3 coding DNA: TGTGCCAGCAGCCCTAGGGGCAGTAGAGACACCATATATTTT. Residues: CASSPRGSRDTIYF.

A single count supports this clone. The chain combines TRBV30 with TRBJ2-7, with 7 nucleotides matching TRBD2. CDR3 size: 13 residues. The germline V gene encodes CDR1 GTSNPN and CDR2 SVGIG (reference sequence). V trimming: 2 bases; J trimming: 5 bases; junction bases outside the gene matches: 6. The chain's CDR3 is CAWSKSGTHEQYF. In DNA, the CDR3 is TGTGCCTGGAGTAAGAGCGGGACGCACGAGCAGTACTTC.

The genes are TRBV5-6 and TRBJ2-7; D uncertain. Looked up from germline, CDR1 is SGHDT and CDR2 is YYEEEE. The CDR3 is made up of 13 amino acids. V was trimmed by 2 bases and J by 4 bases, leaving 10 bases between them. CDR3 coding DNA: TGTGCCAGCAGCTTTATTTTGACATACGAGCAGTACTTC. It yields the protein CASSFILTYEQYF.

This clone has just a few counts. CDR3 DNA: TGTGCCAGCAGCTTTAGGTTTCGGGACAGGACTAACACTGAAGCTTTCTTT. Its protein is CASSFRFRDRTNTEAFF. The rearrangement links TRBV7-2 to TRBJ1-1; 8 nucleotides agree with TRBD1. Germline V gene sequence: CDR1 SGHTA, CDR2 FQGNSA. This CDR3 contains 17 residues. V dropped 3 bases and J dropped 2; count of bases not matched to a gene: 11.

The gene calls are TRBV6-6 and TRBJ2-6; no clear D. The germline CDR1 and CDR2 sequences are MNHNY and SVGAGI (reference sequence). This CDR3 is built from 15 residues. The V and J ends lost 4 bases and 0 bases respectively, with 7 bases between them. The CDR3 DNA reads TGTGCCAGCAGTTTTCTCGGCTCTGGGGCCAACGTCCTGACTTTC. Translation gives CASSFLGSGANVLTF.

The gene calls are TRBV9 and TRBJ1-3, with D possibly TRBD1 on 5 matching bases. The CDR3 is 15 amino acids. Trimming stripped 0 bases from V and 6 bases from J, with 13 bases between. CDR1 is SGDLS, CDR2 YYNGEE, per germline. As DNA, the CDR3 is TGTGCCAGCAGCGTAGAGGGGCACGGGCAAAACACCATATATTTT. Residues: CASSVEGHGQNTIYF.

The J gene is TRBJ1-5, the V gene TRBV28; possibly TRBD1 for D (5 bases). Germline V CDR1 and CDR2: MDHEN, SYDVKM. The V gene lost 3 bases and the J gene lost 6 bases, with 12 bases spanning the gap. This CDR3 region has 14 residues. The CDR3 is CASSFGGESQPQHF. Here the CDR3 DNA reads TGTGCCAGCAGTTTTGGGGGGGAATCTCAGCCCCAGCATTTT.